The TCR beta chain described here comes from a study of cytomegalovirus exposure and HLA in healthy donors. Study-level information: Genotyping of 398 donors showed that around 86% belonged to the Caucasian-associated ancestry cluster. The study's findings and limits: Some TCR beta chains (164 of them) were listed as cytomegalovirus-associated. It emerged from a later analysis that several of the most significant clusters appeared to be linked to common viral pathogens. Relative to equally common others, HLA-associated TCR beta chains showed greater clonal expansion in a later analysis.

Primers: 60 Vbeta forward and 13 Jbeta reverse. TCRdb keeps only in-frame clones here, not all; method: immunoSEQ multiplex PCR. The table lists 150,000 to 200,000 clones, approximately 80% of them singletons. Looked up from germline, CDR1 is LNHDA and CDR2 is SQIVND (reference sequence). This CDR3 is built from 17 residues. V was cut by 1 base and J by 5 bases, with 20 bases left in between. Comments on this clone: The antigen is undetermined.

The V gene is TRBV19, the J gene TRBJ1-1, with a tentative D call TRBD1 (6 bases). The receptor comes from a woman in her 30s in good health and CMV-seronegative. Material: PBMCs. This CDR3 reads CASSIGSGGAGWTEAFF. The CDR3 region has the DNA TGTGCCAGTAGTATAGGGAGCGGGGGCGCAGGATGGACTGAAGCTTTCTTT.